A single sample gave rise to the 26 T cell receptor beta chains below, sequenced in a study of shared clonotypes between healthy human individuals. The method was immunoSEQ multiplex PCR; TCRdb's version includes in-frame clones alone and lacks a portion of them. This table holds over 2 million clones, less than 95% found once. CD45RO negativity and positive selection for CCR7 defined naive CD8 cells, a population that excluded terminally differentiated effector memory CD45RA+ cells. Sequencing was done on a sample of naive CD8+ T cells sorted from blood. The receptor set was obtained from a young man in good health.

Here the CDR3 DNA reads TGTGCCAGCATGGGGGACAGCTTCTACGAGCAGTACTTC. This gives the protein CASMGDSFYEQYF. The chain has TRBV6-1 and TRBJ2-7; 7 bases fit TRBD1. Germline V gene lookup returns CDR1 MNHNS and CDR2 SASEGT. With V trimmed by 7 bases and J by 3 bases, 6 bases remained unmatched. The CDR3 runs 13 residues.

V is TRBV27 and J is TRBJ2-3; 9 bases line up with TRBD1. The CDR3 consists of 19 residues. V gave up 1 base and J gave up 2 bases; unmatched junction bases: 13. Looked up from germline, CDR1 is MNHEY and CDR2 is SMNVEV (reference sequence). The CDR3 sequence: CASSLFQTPGQGLTDTQYF. The DNA of the CDR3 is TGTGCCAGCAGTTTATTTCAAACACCCGGACAGGGGCTCACAGATACGCAGTATTTT.

V usage is TRBV10-3 and J usage is TRBJ2-1; maybe TRBD2 (5 bases). V was trimmed by 4 bases and J by 1 base, leaving 11 bases between them. This CDR3 has 15 amino acids. Germline CDR1 ENHRY, CDR2 SYGVKD. The CDR3 loop reads CAISVGSGSYNEQFF. The DNA of the CDR3 is TGTGCCATCAGTGTGGGAAGCGGATCCTACAATGAGCAGTTCTTC.

For the CDR3, the DNA is TGCGCCAGCAGCTTGTCCCAGGTGACATACAATGAGCAGTTCTTC. Translated, it gives CASSLSQVTYNEQFF. This chain joins TRBV5-1 and TRBJ2-1; the D is unclear. This CDR3 has 15 residues. V lost 1 base, J lost 4 bases, and 12 bases lay in between. Germline V CDR1 and CDR2: SGHRS, YFSETQ.

DNA for the CDR3: TGTGCCAGCAGCTTTCTCGGCCAGAGAGACCAAGAGACCCAGTACTTC. Encoded protein: CASSFLGQRDQETQYF. This chain joins TRBV7-9 and TRBJ2-5, with D unresolved. Germline values: CDR1 SEHNR, CDR2 FQNEAQ (reference sequence). V gave up 3 bases and J gave up 0 bases, with 14 bases separating them. CDR3 size: 16 residues.

This sequence joins TRBV13 and TRBJ1-1, with D perhaps matching TRBD1 (6 bases). Germline CDR1 is PRHDT and CDR2 is FYEKMQ (reference sequence). V was shortened by 3 bases and J by 5 bases, with 10 bases between the two germline ends. The CDR3 is 13 residues long. Written as DNA, the CDR3 is TGTGCCAGCAGCTTCCCAGGGGTAACTGAAGCTTTCTTT. This codes for CASSFPGVTEAFF.

The J gene is TRBJ2-1, the V gene TRBV7-9; TRBD2 matches at 10 bases. J gave up 3 bases and V 5 bases, and 10 bases lay outside the gene matches. Germline lookup yields CDR1 SEHNR and CDR2 FQNEAQ (reference sequence). This CDR3 region has 17 residues. CDR3 nucleotides: TGTGCCAGCAGCCTCCATGCTGCTAGCGGGGGCTACAATGAGCAGTTCTTC. Translating gives CASSLHAASGGYNEQFF. Full variable domain (remainder filled in from reference TRBV7-9 and TRBJ2-1): DTGVSQNPRHKITKRGQNVTFRCDPISEHNRLYWYRQTLGQGPEFLTYFQNEAQLEKSRLLSDRFSAERPKGSFSTLEIQRTEQGDSAMYLCASSLHAASGGYNEQFFGPGTRLTVL.

This rearrangement joins TRBV7-9 to TRBJ2-7; D not resolved. Per the germline V gene, CDR1 is SEHNR and CDR2 is FQNEAQ (reference sequence). Trimming removed 5 bases at V and 5 bases at J, with 10 bases between. The CDR3 runs to 12 residues. CDR3 protein: CASSTTTNEQYF. In DNA form, the CDR3 reads TGTGCCAGCAGCACGACGACGAACGAGCAGTACTTC.

The J gene is TRBJ2-1, the V gene TRBV11-2; D is possibly TRBD1 (6 bases). There are 17 residues in the CDR3. V was cut by 1 base and J by 6 bases, with 19 bases left in between. The germline gives CDR1 SGHAT, CDR2 FQNNGV. In DNA form, the CDR3 reads TGTGCCAGCAGCTTAGCACCCGCAGGGGCGCTTACCAATGAGCAGTTCTTC. Protein product: CASSLAPAGALTNEQFF.

The chain couples TRBV25-1 to TRBJ2-4; 7 bases line up with TRBD2. The CDR3 contains 15 residues. Germline trimming cut 1 base from V and 0 bases from J; bases unmatched to any gene: 0. From germline, CDR1 is MGHDK and CDR2 SYGVNS. The CDR3 sequence: CASSESGGAKNIQYF. The CDR3, as DNA: TGTGCCAGCAGTGAATCGGGGGGAGCCAAAAACATTCAGTACTTC.

This chain connects TRBV20-1 to TRBJ2-1; D unclear. The CDR3 totals 11 residues. Germline CDR1 reads DFQATT; CDR2 reads SNEGSKA (reference sequence). Trimming took off 3 bases at V and 14 bases at J, with 14 bases between the two ends. CDR3 sequence: CSASNYMKEFF. Written as DNA, the CDR3 is TGCAGTGCTAGCAACTACATGAAGGAGTTCTTC.

V and J are TRBV5-6 and TRBJ2-6; D call uncertain. Germline V gives CDR1 SGHDT, CDR2 YYEEEE. Trimming pared 4 bases from V and 0 bases from J, leaving 8 bases between. The CDR3 has 15 amino acids. The CDR3 spells CASSIGFSGANVLTF. The CDR3 DNA reads TGTGCCAGCAGCATAGGTTTCTCTGGGGCCAACGTCCTGACTTTC. Based on the CDR3 plus reference TRBV5-6 and TRBJ2-6, the full variable domain is DAGVTQSPTHLIKTRGQQVTLRCSPKSGHDTVSWYQQALGQGPQFIFQYYEEEERQRGNFPDRFSGHQFPNYSSELNVNALLLGDSALYLCASSIGFSGANVLTFGAGSRLTVL.

The CDR3 reads CASSLVGAGATGELFF. The CDR3 bases are TGTGCCAGCAGCTTAGTAGGGGCCGGCGCCACCGGGGAGCTGTTTTTT. The rearrangement joins TRBV7-9 to TRBJ2-2; D is perhaps TRBD1 (5 bases). V shed 1 base and J shed 4 bases, with 13 bases lying between them. The germline gives CDR1 SEHNR, CDR2 FQNEAQ (reference sequence). The CDR3 consists of 16 residues.

Note on this clone: This sample also contains other DNA sequences that code for the same CDR3. The chain employs TRBV19 and TRBJ2-7; the D is unclear. V lost 5 bases to trimming and J lost 3 bases, with 11 bases between them. CDR3 length equals 13 residues. Looked up from germline, CDR1 is LNHDA and CDR2 is SQIVND (reference sequence). The CDR3 DNA reads TGTGCCAGTAGTCCATGGACGGGCTACGAGCAGTACTTC. The encoded protein is CASSPWTGYEQYF.

The genes are TRBV5-1 and TRBJ2-1; D possibly corresponds to TRBD1 (5 bases). Germline CDR1 and CDR2: SGHRS and YFSETQ. The CDR3 is 16 residues long. V lost 4 bases and J lost 4, with 18 bases in between. The CDR3 DNA reads TGCGCCAGCAGCATTCAGGGAATAGAAAGTTACAATGAGCAGTTCTTC. It is translated as CASSIQGIESYNEQFF.

The rearrangement uses TRBV9 and TRBJ2-7, with D possibly TRBD1 on 6 matching bases. Between the trimmed V and J ends, which lost 1 base and 7 bases, there was a span of 18 bases. The germline V gene encodes CDR1 SGDLS and CDR2 YYNGEE. CDR3 length equals 15 residues. CDR3 coding DNA: TGTGCCAGCAGCGTATCCCAGGGGTCTGTTGGGGAGCAGTACTTC. Translating it yields CASSVSQGSVGEQYF.

The CDR3 DNA follows: TGTGCCAGCAGCAAAGAGAAGCCAGGGAACACTGAAGCTTTCTTT. The encoded protein is CASSKEKPGNTEAFF. This rearrangement joins TRBV21-1 to TRBJ1-1; the table's TRBD1 call for D was not verified on the DNA. TRBV21-1 is deemed a pseudogene. The CDR3 is 15 amino acids.

The chain carries TRBV7-9 and TRBJ1-2, with no clear D. Germline values: CDR1 SEHNR, CDR2 FQNEAQ (reference sequence). With 5 bases removed from V and 6 bases from J, the gap between germline ends came to 10 bases. The CDR3 is 12 amino acids. CDR3: CASSPGLDGYTF. CDR3 sequence (DNA): TGTGCCAGCAGCCCTGGACTCGATGGCTACACCTTC.

V and J are TRBV6-4 and TRBJ2-1; 10 positions match TRBD2. Germline V lookup: CDR1 MRHNA, CDR2 SNTAGT. V was clipped by 7 bases and J by 16 bases; unmatched bases: 34. The CDR3 contains 20 residues. The CDR3 here is CASIQTALAGEEEPDNFIFF. CDR3 DNA: TGTGCCAGCATCCAGACGGCGCTAGCGGGAGAGGAGGAACCGGACAATTTCATATTCTTC.

The chain joins TRBV9 to TRBJ2-1, with TRBD2 identical over 7 bases. J gave up 2 bases and V 3 bases, and 5 bases lay outside the gene matches. The CDR3 covers 15 residues. Germline-derived CDR1 and CDR2 are SGDLS and YYNGEE. CDR3 DNA sequence: TGTGCCAGCAGCGGATCTAGCGGCGCCTACAATGAGCAGTTCTTC. It codes for CASSGSSGAYNEQFF.

The chain employs TRBV28 and TRBJ2-3; 8 bases match TRBD2. The CDR3 contains 18 residues. Per germline, CDR1 MDHEN and CDR2 SYDVKM. V was clipped by 5 bases and J by 4 bases; unmatched bases: 17. In DNA, the CDR3 is TGTGCCAGCAGTCCATCAGGCGGGGGGATACTGGGCGCAGATACGCAGTATTTT. Protein: CASSPSGGGILGADTQYF.

The rearrangement links TRBV5-4 to TRBJ1-2; D gene unclear. Trimming took off 0 bases at V and 5 bases at J, with 14 bases between the two ends. The germline V gene encodes CDR1 SGHNT and CDR2 YYREEE (reference sequence). The CDR3 has 15 residues. CDR3 sequence reads: CASSLGSGELYGYTF. The CDR3 DNA reads as TGTGCCAGCAGCTTGGGGTCAGGAGAGCTTTATGGCTACACCTTC.

The chain is built from TRBV2 and TRBJ2-1; the D gene is possibly TRBD2 (5 bases). Germline CDR1 reads SNHLY; CDR2 reads FYNNEI. The ends were cut back, 9 bases at V and 8 bases at J, with 23 bases in the middle. The CDR3 sequence is 15 residues long. In DNA, the CDR3 is TGTGCCAGTACCCTGATCCGGGATCAACGCGATGAGCAGTTCTTC. This sequence encodes CASTLIRDQRDEQFF.

Of note for this clone: Within the sample, other DNA sequences also encode this same CDR3. The chain combines TRBV7-9 with TRBJ1-4, with 9 bases that match TRBD1. The CDR3 runs to 14 residues. After removal of 5 bases from V and 7 bases from J, the junction contained 5 bases not matched to a gene. The germline V gene encodes CDR1 SEHNR and CDR2 FQNEAQ (reference sequence). CDR3 nucleotides: TGTGCCAGCAGCCAAGGACAGGGGCCTGAAAAACTGTTTTTT. It specifies CASSQGQGPEKLFF.

The chain has TRBV4-1 and TRBJ1-4, with D unclear. The CDR3 is 16 amino acids. V lost 0 bases and J lost 5, with 13 bases in between. Germline-derived CDR1 and CDR2 are MGHRA and YSYEKL. The CDR3: CASSQERSLGNEKLFF. CDR3 coding DNA: TGCGCCAGCAGCCAAGAAAGGTCCTTAGGCAATGAAAAACTGTTTTTT.

As regards this clone: The sample contains more than one DNA sequence encoding this CDR3. The chain uses TRBV9 and TRBJ2-1; D uncertain. The CDR3 runs to 13 residues. Trimming stripped 2 bases from V and 4 bases from J, with 7 bases between. Germline V gene sequence: CDR1 SGDLS, CDR2 YYNGEE. In DNA, the CDR3 is TGTGCCAGCAGCGTCGGTCAGTACAATGAGCAGTTCTTC. Its protein is CASSVGQYNEQFF.